Presented here are 11 T cell receptor beta chains from one specimen sequenced in a study of neoadjuvant anti-PD-1 for oral cavity cancer. Libraries were prepared by immunoSEQ multiplex PCR; TCRdb keeps only in-frame clonotypes and omits some of them. The sample carries 15,000 or so clones, 60% to 70% recorded once. This specimen consisted of PBMCs, obtained before nivolumab (anti-PD-1) treatment. The receptors shown here come from a person aged 35-79 years with oral cavity squamous cell carcinoma.

The chain uses TRBV7-3 and TRBJ2-6; tentatively, D is TRBD2 (6 bases). Looked up from germline, CDR1 is SGHTA and CDR2 is FQGTGA. Trimming removed 2 bases from V and 4 bases from J, with 9 bases in between. This CDR3 spans 15 amino acids. The CDR3 region is CASSLQGLGANVLTF. The CDR3 DNA is TGTGCCAGCAGCTTACAGGGACTCGGGGCCAACGTCCTGACTTTC.

The genes are TRBV10-3 and TRBJ2-1; D is uncertain. This CDR3 has 14 residues. Germline assignment: CDR1 ENHRY and CDR2 SYGVKD. V shed 7 bases and J shed 8 bases, with 18 bases lying between them. Written as DNA, the CDR3 is TGTGCCATCACCCCGAACTGGGGAAGCGATGAGCAGTTCTTC. This encodes CAITPNWGSDEQFF.

The chain carries TRBV6-6 and TRBJ1-1, with D hard to call. Trimming pared 6 bases from V and 3 bases from J, leaving 17 bases between. The length of the CDR3 is 15 residues. From germline, CDR1 is MNHNY and CDR2 SVGAGI (reference sequence). The DNA for the CDR3 is TGTGCCAGCAGAAACCAACCTGGGGATGACACTGAAGCTTTCTTT. Protein sequence: CASRNQPGDDTEAFF.

This clone was found once. The rearrangement links TRBV11-2 to TRBJ2-7, with 9 bases lining up with TRBD2. Looked up from germline, CDR1 is SGHAT and CDR2 is FQNNGV. V lost 6 bases to trimming and J lost 0 bases; unmatched junction nucleotides: 6. The CDR3 consists of 15 residues. The CDR3 here is CASRQLAGVSYEQYF. CDR3 DNA: TGTGCCAGCAGACAATTAGCGGGGGTCTCCTACGAGCAGTACTTC. Based on the CDR3 plus reference TRBV11-2 and TRBJ2-7, the full variable domain is EAGVAQSPRYKIIEKRQSVAFWCNPISGHATLYWYQQILGQGPKLLIQFQNNGVVDDSQLPKDRFSAERLKGVDSTLKIQPAKLEDSAVYLCASRQLAGVSYEQYFGPGTRLTVT.

The chain joins TRBV4-1 to TRBJ2-3; no definite D call. The CDR3 spans 16 residues. V was shortened by 4 bases and J by 1 base, with 15 bases between the two germline ends. The germline CDR1 and CDR2 sequences are MGHRA and YSYEKL. The CDR3 loop reads CASSPGWGRGTDTQYF. In nucleotides, the CDR3 is TGCGCCAGCAGCCCAGGATGGGGTAGAGGCACAGATACGCAGTATTTT.

CDR3 sequence: CASSIPGTAYGYTF. The CDR3 DNA reads as TGTGCCAGTAGTATCCCCGGGACAGCTTATGGCTACACCTTC. V and J are TRBV19 and TRBJ1-2; the match to TRBD1 covers 7 bases. Germline V gene sequence: CDR1 LNHDA, CDR2 SQIVND (reference sequence). This CDR3 has 14 residues. Losses at the gene ends were 3 bases for V and 5 bases for J; bases not matched to a gene: 6.

The chain joins TRBV7-8 to TRBJ2-5, with a possible D match to TRBD2 (6 bases). The V end was cut by 5 bases, the J end by 2 bases, with 18 bases between. The CDR3 has 16 amino acids. CDR1 is SGHVS, CDR2 FQNEAQ, per germline. This CDR3 reads CASSLHPPLAQETQYF. As DNA, the CDR3 is TGTGCCAGCAGCCTCCACCCGCCTCTAGCGCAAGAGACCCAGTACTTC.

This clone was seen only once. V usage is TRBV4-1 and J usage is TRBJ2-4, with a tentative D call TRBD1 (5 bases). Per the germline V gene, CDR1 is MGHRA and CDR2 is YSYEKL. V gave up 4 bases and J gave up 15 bases, with 16 bases separating them. The CDR3 contains 12 residues. This CDR3 is CASSREGAALYF. The CDR3 bases are TGCGCCAGCAGCCGAGAAGGGGCGGCGTTGTACTTC.

This chain links TRBV9 with TRBJ1-2; a weak D match, TRBD1 (5 bases). The CDR3 runs to 15 residues. V lost 4 bases, J lost 8 bases, and 21 bases lay in between. Germline V gene data show CDR1 as SGDLS and CDR2 as YYNGEE. Here the CDR3 DNA reads TGTGCCAGCAGCCCCTACTCTGCAGGGTATGAGGGCTACACCTTC. Its translation is CASSPYSAGYEGYTF.

This chain uses TRBV30 with TRBJ1-1; weak D call: TRBD1 (5 bases). The CDR3 has 15 residues. Germline assignment: CDR1 GTSNPN and CDR2 SVGIG (reference sequence). Between the trimmed V and J ends, which lost 0 bases and 1 base, there was a span of 12 bases. The CDR3 region has the DNA TGTGCCTGGAGTGTCGGGGGGGGTCAGAACACTGAAGCTTTCTTT. Its protein is CAWSVGGGQNTEAFF.

J is TRBJ2-2 and V is TRBV29-1; 8 nucleotides line up with TRBD1. This CDR3 has 14 residues. CDR1 and CDR2 (germline): SQVTM, ANQGSEA. J gave up 6 bases and V 6 bases, and 9 bases lay outside the gene matches. DNA of the CDR3: TGCAGCGTAGCTCGACAGGGGACCGCCGGGGAGCTGTTTTTT. Its protein is CSVARQGTAGELFF.